This is a list of T cell receptor beta chains from one sample in a study of CD8+ T cells in alopecia areata. The protocol was immunoSEQ multiplex PCR, while the TCRdb copy is restricted to in-frame clones and leaves out a portion. The sample includes some 150,000 clones, around two thirds of them seen just once. The sequenced sample consisted of CD8+ T cells sorted from blood. These receptors all come from a human donor in good health. The CDR3 runs from the conserved cysteine through the conserved F or W. D genes are given only for firm matches. Size is omitted from some rows. Given values are once, few, many or a class for expanded clones.

abundance | d_gene | j_gene | v_gene | CDR3nt | CDR3aa
NA | TRBD1 | TRBJ1-1 | TRBV27 | TGTGCCAGCGCCCTGGGGACAGGGAACACTGAAGCTTTCTTT | CASALGTGNTEAFF
few | NA | TRBJ2-7 | TRBV11-2 | TGTGCCAGCAGCTTATCGGGCGGATCCTACGAGCAGTACTTC | CASSLSGGSYEQYF
NA | TRBD1 | TRBJ2-7 | TRBV14 | TGTGCCAGCAGCCACGGGACAGGGGGTGCCTACGAGCAGTACTTC | CASSHGTGGAYEQYF
few | NA | TRBJ2-7 | TRBV7-2 | TGTGCCACCAGCCTAGGATACGAGCAGTACTTC | CATSLGYEQYF
NA | TRBD1 | TRBJ2-7 | TRBV9 | TGTGCCAGCAGCGTAGGGTCCGGGACAGGTGATTACGAGCAGTACTTC | CASSVGSGTGDYEQYF
NA | TRBD1 | TRBJ2-7 | TRBV7-9 | TGTGCCAGCAGCACCCGGACAGGGAGCCACGAGCAGTACTTC | CASSTRTGSHEQYF
once | NA | TRBJ1-1 | TRBV7-2 | TGTGCCAGCACCCTAACGCTCGGGGACACTGAAGCTTTCTTT | CASTLTLGDTEAFF
NA | NA | TRBJ1-2 | TRBV28 | TGTGCCAGCAGTCAAGATCGGACCCCTAACTATGGCTACACCTTC | CASSQDRTPNYGYTF
NA | TRBD2 | TRBJ2-5 | TRBV5-6 | TGTGCCAGCAGATTTAGGACTAGCGGTCAAGAGACCCAGTACTTC | CASRFRTSGQETQYF
once | NA | TRBJ2-7 | TRBV13 | TGTGCCAGCAGCGGGACGGACAGATCCTACGAGCAGTACTTC | CASSGTDRSYEQYF
large | NA | TRBJ1-1 | TRBV25-1 | TGTGCCAGCAGCGTAGGGGCAGGGGAAACTGAAGCTTTCTTT | CASSVGAGETEAFF
few | NA | TRBJ2-1 | TRBV28 | TGTGCCAGCAGTTTAACTAGTCGGAAGGATGAGCAGTTCTTC | CASSLTSRKDEQFF
NA | NA | TRBJ2-3 | TRBV29-1 | TGCAGCGTTGATGGACCCAGAACAGATACGCAGTATTTT | CSVDGPRTDTQYF
NA | TRBD1 | TRBJ2-2 | TRBV29-1 | TGCAGCGTGACAGGGTCCACCGGGGAGCTGTTTTTT | CSVTGSTGELFF
NA | NA | TRBJ2-1 | TRBV29-1 | TGCAGCGTTGAGCCCGGGACGGGCAATGAGCAGTTCTTC | CSVEPGTGNEQFF
NA | NA | TRBJ2-7 | TRBV5-4 | TGTGCCAGCAGCTCCGACAGGTACGAGCAGTACTTC | CASSSDRYEQYF
few | NA | TRBJ1-1 | TRBV9 | TGTGCCAGCAGCGCCGGGCAGAACACTGAAGCTTTCTTT | CASSAGQNTEAFF
NA | NA | TRBJ1-1 | TRBV13 | TGTGCCAGCAGCTCCCGGGGCCCGGGAACTGAAGCTTTCTTT | CASSSRGPGTEAFF
few | NA | TRBJ2-1 | TRBV29-1 | TGCAGCGGAACCCTCCCGGATAACTACAATGAGCAGTTCTTC | CSGTLPDNYNEQFF
NA | NA | TRBJ2-1 | TRBV7-2 | TGTGCCAGCAGCTTAGCACTAGTCAATGAGCAGTTCTTC | CASSLALVNEQFF
NA | TRBD1 | TRBJ2-5 | TRBV10-3 | TGTGCCATCAGTGAGTCGAAGAGGACAGGCGAACAAGAGACCCAGTACTTC | CAISESKRTGEQETQYF
NA | NA | TRBJ2-2 | TRBV7-9 | TGTGCCAGCAGCCAAAGCATGGGTGTCAACACCGGGGAGCTGTTTTTT | CASSQSMGVNTGELFF
NA | NA | TRBJ2-1 | TRBV9 | TGTGCCAGCAGCGTCCCCTCCGCCTCCAATGAGCAGTTCTTC | CASSVPSASNEQFF
NA | TRBD1 | TRBJ2-1 | TRBV7-9 | TGTGCCAGCAGCTTCGCTGGGACAGGCCCCTACAATGAGCAGTTCTTC | CASSFAGTGPYNEQFF
few | TRBD2 | TRBJ2-3 | TRBV7-2 | TGTGCCAGCAGCTTGAATGGCGGGAGAATAGATACGCAGTATTTT | CASSLNGGRIDTQYF
NA | TRBD1 | TRBJ2-7 | TRBV6-5 | TGTGCCAGCAGTTTAGGGACAGGGACCTACGAGCAGTACTTC | CASSLGTGTYEQYF
NA | NA | TRBJ2-1 | TRBV5-4 | TGTGCCAGCAGCCTGAACAATGAGCAGTTCTTC | CASSLNNEQFF
NA | NA | TRBJ2-1 | TRBV29-1 | TGCAGCGTTTTAGGAGGATTAGGTGAGCAGTTCTTC | CSVLGGLGEQFF
NA | TRBD2 | TRBJ2-7 | TRBV11-2 | TGTGCCAGCAGCTCGAACCGACTAGCGGGGTTGTACTTC | CASSSNRLAGLYF
once | TRBD2 | TRBJ2-2 | TRBV19 | TGTGCCAGTAGTATAGTCCAACTAGCGGGAGGCACCGGGGAGCTGTTTTTT | CASSIVQLAGGTGELFF
few | NA | TRBJ1-1 | TRBV11-2 | TGTGCCAGCAGCTTAGACTGGGGAGGGCGCACTGAAGCTTTCTTT | CASSLDWGGRTEAFF
NA | NA | TRBJ2-6 | TRBV27 | TGTGCCAGCAGTTTCGGTGGGGCCAACGTCCTGACTTTC | CASSFGGANVLTF
few | TRBD2 | TRBJ2-3 | TRBV15 | TGTGCCACCAGCACCCGCGGGGCGGGCGGGGGAGATACGCAGTATTTT | CATSTRGAGGGDTQYF
few | TRBD2 | TRBJ2-4 | TRBV7-9 | TGTGCCAGCACCGAAGAGGCGGGAGGGTCCTACATTCAGTACTTC | CASTEEAGGSYIQYF
NA | NA | TRBJ2-2 | TRBV9 | TGTGCCAGCAGCCCCGGGCGGGGGGAGCTGTTTTTT | CASSPGRGELFF
once | TRBD1 | TRBJ1-3 | TRBV29-1 | TGCAGCGTTATCAGGGGACAGGGGGGAACCTCTGGAAACACCATATATTTT | CSVIRGQGGTSGNTIYF
NA | NA | TRBJ2-7 | TRBV25-1 | TGTGCCAGCAGTGAATCAGTCACCCACGGGGAGCAGTACTTC | CASSESVTHGEQYF
NA | TRBD2 | TRBJ2-7 | TRBV7-6 | TGTGCCAGCAGCTCGACTAGCGGGGCCTACGAGCAGTACTTC | CASSSTSGAYEQYF
NA | NA | TRBJ2-6 | TRBV5-1 | TGCGCCAGCAGCGTCGGAGGTCAATCTGGGGCCAACGTCCTGACTTTC | CASSVGGQSGANVLTF
NA | NA | TRBJ2-7 | TRBV5-1 | TGCGCCAGCAGCTTGGGGCAGGGCACCAGCTACGAGCAGTACTTC | CASSLGQGTSYEQYF
NA | NA | TRBJ2-7 | TRBV28 | TGTGCCAGCAGTCTTTCCGGTCATGGGGCTGGGGAGCAGTACTTC | CASSLSGHGAGEQYF